The 21 T cell receptor beta chains below were found in one sample sequenced in a study of blood T cell repertoires in COVID-19. Profiled with immunoSEQ multiplex PCR; TCRdb holds only in-frame clones, not every one. The sample yields 200,000 to 250,000 clones, around 87% seen once. Sequenced sample: PBMCs or T cells enriched from blood (not recorded which). The receptors originated from a man younger than 40 in a cohort exposed to, infected with or recovered from COVID-19 (not recorded which).

The V call is TRBV6-5, the J call TRBJ2-3; D is perhaps TRBD2 (6 bases). The CDR3 is made up of 13 amino acids. The germline V gene has CDR1 MNHEY and CDR2 SVGAGI. Trimming removed 5 bases at V and 3 bases at J, with 9 bases between. The CDR3 DNA follows: TGTGCCAGCAGTAGGGACTCAACAGATACGCAGTATTTT. Translating gives CASSRDSTDTQYF.

Here the CDR3 reads CASSLKPGSEKLFF. CDR3 sequence (DNA): TGTGCCAGCAGCTTAAAGCCAGGTTCTGAAAAACTGTTTTTT. The chain combines TRBV13 with TRBJ1-4; no clear D gene. Germline CDR1 is PRHDT and CDR2 is FYEKMQ (reference sequence). The CDR3 loop spans 14 amino acids. V gave up 2 bases and J gave up 7 bases, with 11 bases separating them.

This chain links TRBV5-5 with TRBJ2-7, with 11 nucleotides matching TRBD1. V lost 3 bases to trimming and J lost 9 bases; unmatched junction nucleotides: 14. The CDR3 length is 16 residues. Germline CDR1 and CDR2: SGHKS and YYEKEE (reference sequence). CDR3 region: CASSSGTGGAGHLQYF. The CDR3 coding sequence is TGTGCCAGCAGCTCAGGGACAGGGGGAGCGGGCCATCTGCAGTACTTC.

V gene TRBV6-5 combines with J gene TRBJ1-2, with 9 bases aligning to TRBD1. This CDR3 is 15 amino acids long. The germline gives CDR1 MNHEY, CDR2 SVGAGI. J lost 6 bases, V lost 2 bases, and 7 bases had no gene match. CDR3 loop: CASSYRTGALDGYTF. In DNA, the CDR3 is TGTGCCAGCAGTTACAGGACAGGGGCTCTTGATGGCTACACCTTC.

This clone was counted a few times. The J gene is TRBJ2-2, the V gene TRBV5-5; D is uncertain. The germline V and J ends were trimmed by 4 bases and 4 bases, with 8 bases remaining between them. The CDR3 runs to 13 residues. Germline assignment: CDR1 SGHKS and CDR2 YYEKEE (reference sequence). The CDR3 here is CASSAAPTGELFF. In DNA form, the CDR3 reads TGTGCCAGCAGCGCGGCTCCCACCGGGGAGCTGTTTTTT.

The chain uses TRBV6-5 and TRBJ1-5; tentative D call: TRBD1 (6 bases). CDR3 length: 15 amino acids. Deletions cut 6 bases from V and 11 bases from J, with 23 bases between. CDR1 is MNHEY and CDR2 is SVGAGI in the germline V gene. The CDR3 DNA is TGTGCCAGCAGACCCCCAGGGGCCTCGTTTGACTCCCAGCATTTT. Translation: CASRPPGASFDSQHF.

The V and J genes are TRBV5-6 and TRBJ1-2; 7 bases fit TRBD1. Germline V gene sequence: CDR1 SGHDT, CDR2 YYEEEE. Germline trimming cut 5 bases from V and 4 bases from J; bases unmatched to any gene: 5. This CDR3 region has 13 residues. CDR3 protein: CASRTGRSYGYTF. DNA of the CDR3: TGTGCCAGCAGGACAGGGAGGTCCTATGGCTACACCTTC.

This clone showed up just a few times. The V gene is TRBV24-1, the J gene TRBJ2-5; 10 bases are shared with TRBD1. Germline CDR1 reads KGHDR; CDR2 reads SFDVKD. Unmatched junction bases numbered 6, after V lost 9 bases and J lost 9 bases. The length of the CDR3 is 12 residues. CDR3 protein: CATGTGVGPQYF. In DNA, the CDR3 is TGTGCCACCGGGACAGGGGTAGGGCCCCAGTACTTC.

The sample holds one count of this clone. V and J are TRBV5-1 and TRBJ1-1, with TRBD1 as a possible D gene (5 bases). Germline assignment: CDR1 SGHRS and CDR2 YFSETQ. Trimming took 0 bases from V and 0 from J, leaving 9 bases between them. The CDR3 runs to 15 residues. DNA for the CDR3: TGCGCCAGCAGCTTGGCTGGGGGGATGAACACTGAAGCTTTCTTT. Its protein product is CASSLAGGMNTEAFF.

The chain combines TRBV12-5 with TRBJ2-1; 14 bases line up with TRBD2. Germline V gene lookup returns CDR1 LGHNT and CDR2 FRNRAP. Trimming removed 1 base from V and 10 bases from J; junction bases left unmatched: 6. There are 16 residues in the CDR3. The DNA of the CDR3 is TGTGCTAGTGGTTTGGGGACTAGCGGGAGGAGACTCGAGCAGTTCTTC. Protein sequence: CASGLGTSGRRLEQFF.

The chain links TRBV5-1 to TRBJ1-2, with 8 bases fitting TRBD1. With 3 bases clipped from V and 4 bases from J, the junction kept 11 bases outside the gene matches. The CDR3 loop spans 16 amino acids. Germline loops: CDR1 SGHRS, CDR2 YFSETQ. The CDR3 DNA follows: TGCGCCAGCAGCTCAGCCGCGGGACAGGCCGTCTATGGCTACACCTTC. It codes for CASSSAAGQAVYGYTF. Full variable domain (outside the CDR3, taken from reference TRBV5-1 and TRBJ1-2): KAGVTQTPRYLIKTRGQQVTLSCSPISGHRSVSWYQQTPGQGLQFLFEYFSETQRNKGNFPGRFSGRQFSNSRSEMNVSTLELGDSALYLCASSSAAGQAVYGYTFGSGTRLTVV.

This clone was recorded only once. The CDR3 nucleotides read TGTGCCAGCACCCTCTCAGTGTCTGGGGCCAACGTCCTGACTTTC. It codes for CASTLSVSGANVLTF. The V call is TRBV28, the J call TRBJ2-6; no reliable D call. The germline CDR1 and CDR2 sequences are MDHEN and SYDVKM. Trimming took 7 bases from V and 1 from J, leaving 11 bases between them. The CDR3 covers 15 residues.

In its sample, this clone was seen a few times. This chain joins TRBV5-1 and TRBJ2-3; D gene unclear. The CDR3 length is 15 residues. V lost 0 bases and J 0 bases, leaving 8 bases between the germline ends. CDR1 is SGHRS, CDR2 YFSETQ, per germline. CDR3 protein: CASSLEHPSTDTQYF. CDR3 nucleotides: TGCGCCAGCAGCTTGGAACACCCGAGCACAGATACGCAGTATTTT.

This clone showed up many times. The chain combines TRBV28 with TRBJ2-1; weak D call: TRBD2 (6 bases). Germline V gene data show CDR1 as MDHEN and CDR2 as SYDVKM. Trimming shortened V by 2 bases and J by 2 bases, and 10 bases separated the two germline ends. The CDR3 runs 15 residues. The CDR3 reads CASSLGTPTYNEQFF. Here the CDR3 DNA reads TGTGCCAGCAGTTTAGGGACTCCCACCTACAATGAGCAGTTCTTC.

V and J are TRBV27 and TRBJ2-7; TRBD1 matches at 12 bases. The V and J ends lost 3 bases and 6 bases, in that order; junction bases with no gene match: 3. Germline V gives CDR1 MNHEY, CDR2 SMNVEV (reference sequence). The CDR3 is 14 amino acids. CDR3: CASSFRDRGLEQYF. The CDR3 coding sequence is TGTGCCAGCAGTTTCCGGGACAGGGGGCTCGAGCAGTACTTC.

The CDR3 DNA reads TGTGCCAGCAGCTCCTTACTAGCGGGAGGGCTCAACGAGCAGTACTTC. Translation: CASSSLLAGGLNEQYF. The rearrangement uses TRBV28 and TRBJ2-7; the match to TRBD2 covers 13 bases. The CDR3 runs to 16 residues. J gave up 5 bases and V 6 bases, and 10 bases lay outside the gene matches. Germline CDR1 and CDR2: MDHEN and SYDVKM.

The chain couples TRBV7-2 to TRBJ1-4; 8 nucleotides match TRBD1. Losses at the gene ends were 4 bases for V and 8 bases for J; bases not matched to a gene: 3. Germline V gene data show CDR1 as SGHTA and CDR2 as FQGNSA. This CDR3 region has 13 residues. DNA for the CDR3: TGTGCCAGCAGCTGGGGACAGGCAGAAAAACTGTTTTTT. It codes for CASSWGQAEKLFF.

V usage is TRBV6-5 and J usage is TRBJ1-1; no definite D call. Trimming removed 5 bases at V and 0 bases at J, with 13 bases between. CDR1 is MNHEY and CDR2 is SVGAGI in the germline V gene. The length of the CDR3 is 15 residues. CDR3 DNA sequence: TGTGCCAGCAGTCTATCCGGGGTAATGAACACTGAAGCTTTCTTT. Its translation: CASSLSGVMNTEAFF.

The chain links TRBV6-5 to TRBJ1-2; tentative D call: TRBD1 (6 bases). CDR1 and CDR2 (germline): MNHEY, SVGAGI. The CDR3 is 13 residues long. Trimming shortened V by 0 bases and J by 8 bases, and 10 bases separated the two germline ends. The CDR3 here is CASSYSTGGGYTF. The CDR3 DNA follows: TGTGCCAGCAGTTACTCGACAGGTGGCGGCTACACCTTC.

The chain joins TRBV6-5 to TRBJ1-3; D unresolved. This CDR3 spans 14 amino acids. Trimming removed 6 bases from V and 0 bases from J, with 9 bases in between. The germline V gene encodes CDR1 MNHEY and CDR2 SVGAGI. The CDR3 loop reads CASRKWASGNTIYF. In DNA form, the CDR3 reads TGTGCCAGCAGGAAGTGGGCCTCTGGAAACACCATATATTTT.

This chain links TRBV7-3 with TRBJ2-1; D may be TRBD1 (6 bases). Germline CDR1 reads SGHTA; CDR2 reads FQGTGA. The CDR3 has 16 amino acids. V was cut by 5 bases and J by 4 bases, with 18 bases left in between. CDR3 bases: TGTGCCAGCAGCCCGGACTCCGGACAGAGGTACAATGAGCAGTTCTTC. This codes for CASSPDSGQRYNEQFF.